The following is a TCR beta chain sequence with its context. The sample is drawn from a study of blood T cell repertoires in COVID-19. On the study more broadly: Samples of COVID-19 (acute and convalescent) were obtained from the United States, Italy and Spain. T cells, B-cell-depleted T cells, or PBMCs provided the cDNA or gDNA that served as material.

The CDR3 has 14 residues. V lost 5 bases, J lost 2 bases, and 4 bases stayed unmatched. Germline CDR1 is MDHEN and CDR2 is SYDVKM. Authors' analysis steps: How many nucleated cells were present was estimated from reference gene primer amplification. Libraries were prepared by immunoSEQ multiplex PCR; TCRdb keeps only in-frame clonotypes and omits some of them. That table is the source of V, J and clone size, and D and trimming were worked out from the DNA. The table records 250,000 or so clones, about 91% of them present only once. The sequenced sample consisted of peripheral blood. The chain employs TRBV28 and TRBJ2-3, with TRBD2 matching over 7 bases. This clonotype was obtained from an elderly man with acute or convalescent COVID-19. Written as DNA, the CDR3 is TGTGCCAGCAGTGTGGGGGGGAACACAGATACGCAGTATTTT. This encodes CASSVGGNTDTQYF.